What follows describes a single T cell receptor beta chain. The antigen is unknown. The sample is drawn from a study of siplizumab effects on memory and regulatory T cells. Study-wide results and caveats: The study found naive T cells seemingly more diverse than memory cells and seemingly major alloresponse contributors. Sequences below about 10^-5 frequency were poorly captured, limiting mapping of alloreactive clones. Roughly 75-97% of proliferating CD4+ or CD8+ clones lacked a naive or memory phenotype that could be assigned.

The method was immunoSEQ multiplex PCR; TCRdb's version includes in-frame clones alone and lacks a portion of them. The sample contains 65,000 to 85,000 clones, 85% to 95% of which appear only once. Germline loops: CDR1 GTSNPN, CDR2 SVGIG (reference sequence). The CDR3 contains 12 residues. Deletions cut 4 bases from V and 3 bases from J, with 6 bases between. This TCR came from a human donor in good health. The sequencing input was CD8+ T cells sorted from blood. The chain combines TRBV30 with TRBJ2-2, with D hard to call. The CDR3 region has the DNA TGTGCCTGGACTACCTACACCGGGGAGCTGTTTTTT. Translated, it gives CAWTTYTGELFF.